In this sample, the clone carrying this T cell receptor beta chain turned up once. The antigen is undetermined. This specimen belongs to a study of cytomegalovirus exposure and HLA in healthy donors. Study-level results: In a later analysis, HLA-C alleles had the fewest associated TCRs, DRB1 alleles the most. Rare sequences made up most TCRs, while some public TCRs were found in many donors.

V was trimmed by 7 bases and J by 5 bases, leaving 11 bases between them. The CDR3 runs to 13 residues. Germline lookup yields CDR1 LNHDA and CDR2 SQIVND (reference sequence). 60 Vbeta and 13 Jbeta primers were used in PCR. The authors' processing: Among the unique TCR beta chains that a later analysis counted, around 82 million in all, about 11 million were shared. Using immunoSEQ multiplex PCR, the repertoire was profiled, and TCRdb retains in-frame clones only, with some absent. V and J calls and clone size are given by that table; D and trimming were obtained from the DNA. This table holds approximately 130,000 clones, around 85% found once.

The rearrangement uses TRBV19 and TRBJ2-2; D is perhaps TRBD2 (5 bases). The material sequenced was PBMCs. The TCR comes from a woman aged 25 to 39 in good health and CMV-seropositive. The CDR3: CASKAVETGELFF. The CDR3 DNA reads as TGTGCCAGTAAAGCGGTAGAAACCGGGGAGCTGTTTTTT.